The present entry profiles one T cell receptor beta chain with its context. Its antigen is still unknown. The intended depth for sequencing was 1 in 200,000 to 1 in 1 million T cells. Produced via immunoSEQ multiplex PCR; TCRdb's table is partial and in-frame only. Among roughly 250,000 clones listed, 70% were seen once. The sample originates from a study of cytotoxic CD8 clonotypes in ibrutinib-treated CLL. About the study: After a median 12 months on treatment (6 to 36), response samples were drawn. Study observations and caveats: Higher circulating CD8+ T-cell counts strongly accompanied higher baseline clonality, above age-matched healthy donors. Contraction or stability on treatment was seen for public clonotypes, which were uncommon.

This CDR3 has 14 amino acids. Per germline, CDR1 SGDLS and CDR2 YYNGEE. Trimming at V came to 4 bases and at J to 2 bases, leaving 3 bases not matched to a gene. The receptor was derived from a human donor with chronic lymphocytic leukemia. The chain couples TRBV9 to TRBJ2-1; 7 positions agree with TRBD1. The sample was PBMCs, taken after 24 months of ibrutinib treatment. CDR3 bases: TGTGCCAGCAGCATGACAGGGACCTACAATGAGCAGTTCTTC. This sequence encodes CASSMTGTYNEQFF.